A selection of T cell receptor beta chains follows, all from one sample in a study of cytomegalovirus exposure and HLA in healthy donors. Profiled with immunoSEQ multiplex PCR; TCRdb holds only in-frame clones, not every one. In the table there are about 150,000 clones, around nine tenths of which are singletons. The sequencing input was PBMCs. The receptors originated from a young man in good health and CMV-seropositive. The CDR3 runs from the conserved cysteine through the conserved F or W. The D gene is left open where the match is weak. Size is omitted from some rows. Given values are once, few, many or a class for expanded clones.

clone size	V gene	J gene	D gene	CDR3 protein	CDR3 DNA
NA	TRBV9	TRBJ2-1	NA	CASSPNLHNEQFF	TGTGCCAGCAGCCCGAACCTACACAATGAGCAGTTCTTC
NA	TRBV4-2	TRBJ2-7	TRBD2	CASSQDWVAGRYEQYF	TGTGCCAGCAGCCAAGATTGGGTAGCGGGAAGATACGAGCAGTACTTC
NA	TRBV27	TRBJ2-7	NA	CASSPRRVSYEQYF	TGTGCCAGCAGTCCCCGACGGGTCTCCTACGAGCAGTACTTC
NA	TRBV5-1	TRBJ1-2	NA	CASSLAEAFYGYTF	TGCGCCAGCAGCTTGGCCGAAGCTTTCTATGGCTACACCTTC
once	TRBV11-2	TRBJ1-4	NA	CASTGGTNEKLFF	TGTGCCAGCACCGGGGGGACTAATGAAAAACTGTTTTTT
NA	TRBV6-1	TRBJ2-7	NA	CASSVEGLSYEQYF	TGTGCCAGCAGTGTTGAGGGTCTCTCCTACGAGCAGTACTTC
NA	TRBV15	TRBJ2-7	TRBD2	CATSRAAGTRNKNEQYF	TGTGCCACCAGCAGAGCCGCCGGGACTAGGAACAAGAACGAGCAGTACTTC
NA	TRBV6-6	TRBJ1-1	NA	CATRMRENTEAFF	TGTGCCACGCGAATGAGGGAGAACACTGAAGCTTTCTTT
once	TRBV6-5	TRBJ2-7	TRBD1	CASRERGPYEQYF	TGTGCCAGCAGGGAAAGGGGGCCCTACGAGCAGTACTTC
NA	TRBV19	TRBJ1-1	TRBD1	CASAGTVVVAEAFF	TGTGCCAGTGCGGGGACAGTGGTTGTCGCTGAAGCTTTCTTT
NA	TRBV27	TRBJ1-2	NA	CASSLGRGSGYTF	TGTGCCAGCAGTCTAGGCCGAGGGAGTGGCTACACCTTC
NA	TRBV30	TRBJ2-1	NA	CAWSAGTHNEQFF	TGTGCCTGGAGTGCGGGGACTCACAATGAGCAGTTCTTC
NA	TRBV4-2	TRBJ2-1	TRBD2	CASSGTGTSGRSGEQFF	TGTGCCAGCAGCGGAACCGGGACTAGCGGGAGGTCCGGTGAGCAGTTCTTC
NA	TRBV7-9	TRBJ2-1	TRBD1	CASSLGGGTGDSDEQFF	TGTGCCAGCAGCTTAGGGGGAGGGACAGGGGACTCTGATGAGCAGTTCTTC
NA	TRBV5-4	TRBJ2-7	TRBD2	CASSLALAGEGEQYF	TGTGCCAGCAGCTTGGCCCTAGCGGGAGAGGGGGAGCAGTACTTC
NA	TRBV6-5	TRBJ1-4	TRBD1	CASSYSGQGYEKLFF	TGTGCCAGCAGTTACTCAGGACAGGGTTATGAAAAACTGTTTTTT
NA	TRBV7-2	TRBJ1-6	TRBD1	CASSLEGTGFNSPLHF	TGTGCCAGCAGCTTAGAGGGGACAGGCTTTAATTCACCCCTCCACTTT
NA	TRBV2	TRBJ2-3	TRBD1	CASRKDRVGDTQYF	TGTGCCAGCAGGAAGGACAGGGTGGGAGATACGCAGTATTTT
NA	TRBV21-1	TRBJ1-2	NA	CASSRTQGRGYTF	TGTGCCAGCAGCCGGACACAGGGGCGCGGCTACACCTTC
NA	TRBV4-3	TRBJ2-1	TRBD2	CASSQDSPLAASYNEQFF	TGCGCCAGCAGCCAAGATTCCCCCCTAGCGGCCTCCTACAATGAGCAGTTCTTC
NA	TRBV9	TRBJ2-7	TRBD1	CASSVGGTGAYEQYF	TGTGCCAGCAGCGTAGGAGGGACAGGAGCCTACGAGCAGTACTTC
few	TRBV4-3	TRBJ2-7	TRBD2	CASSQNIAGGSYEQYF	TGCGCCAGCAGCCAAAATATAGCGGGGGGCTCCTACGAGCAGTACTTC
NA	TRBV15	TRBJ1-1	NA	CATSREGWQQSTEAFF	TGTGCCACCAGCAGAGAGGGTTGGCAACAGTCCACTGAAGCTTTCTTT
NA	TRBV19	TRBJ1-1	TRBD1	CASSDSQGGTEAFF	TGTGCCAGTAGTGATTCTCAGGGGGGCACTGAAGCTTTCTTT
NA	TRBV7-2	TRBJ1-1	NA	CASSLVVNTEAFF	TGTGCCAGCAGCTTGGTAGTGAACACTGAAGCTTTCTTT
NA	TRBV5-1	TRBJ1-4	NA	CASSLGPSTNEKLFF	TGCGCCAGCAGCTTGGGGCCCTCAACTAATGAAAAACTGTTTTTT
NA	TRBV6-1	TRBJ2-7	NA	CASSEALLSGRQYF	TGTGCCAGCAGTGAAGCGCTCCTATCAGGCCGGCAGTACTTC